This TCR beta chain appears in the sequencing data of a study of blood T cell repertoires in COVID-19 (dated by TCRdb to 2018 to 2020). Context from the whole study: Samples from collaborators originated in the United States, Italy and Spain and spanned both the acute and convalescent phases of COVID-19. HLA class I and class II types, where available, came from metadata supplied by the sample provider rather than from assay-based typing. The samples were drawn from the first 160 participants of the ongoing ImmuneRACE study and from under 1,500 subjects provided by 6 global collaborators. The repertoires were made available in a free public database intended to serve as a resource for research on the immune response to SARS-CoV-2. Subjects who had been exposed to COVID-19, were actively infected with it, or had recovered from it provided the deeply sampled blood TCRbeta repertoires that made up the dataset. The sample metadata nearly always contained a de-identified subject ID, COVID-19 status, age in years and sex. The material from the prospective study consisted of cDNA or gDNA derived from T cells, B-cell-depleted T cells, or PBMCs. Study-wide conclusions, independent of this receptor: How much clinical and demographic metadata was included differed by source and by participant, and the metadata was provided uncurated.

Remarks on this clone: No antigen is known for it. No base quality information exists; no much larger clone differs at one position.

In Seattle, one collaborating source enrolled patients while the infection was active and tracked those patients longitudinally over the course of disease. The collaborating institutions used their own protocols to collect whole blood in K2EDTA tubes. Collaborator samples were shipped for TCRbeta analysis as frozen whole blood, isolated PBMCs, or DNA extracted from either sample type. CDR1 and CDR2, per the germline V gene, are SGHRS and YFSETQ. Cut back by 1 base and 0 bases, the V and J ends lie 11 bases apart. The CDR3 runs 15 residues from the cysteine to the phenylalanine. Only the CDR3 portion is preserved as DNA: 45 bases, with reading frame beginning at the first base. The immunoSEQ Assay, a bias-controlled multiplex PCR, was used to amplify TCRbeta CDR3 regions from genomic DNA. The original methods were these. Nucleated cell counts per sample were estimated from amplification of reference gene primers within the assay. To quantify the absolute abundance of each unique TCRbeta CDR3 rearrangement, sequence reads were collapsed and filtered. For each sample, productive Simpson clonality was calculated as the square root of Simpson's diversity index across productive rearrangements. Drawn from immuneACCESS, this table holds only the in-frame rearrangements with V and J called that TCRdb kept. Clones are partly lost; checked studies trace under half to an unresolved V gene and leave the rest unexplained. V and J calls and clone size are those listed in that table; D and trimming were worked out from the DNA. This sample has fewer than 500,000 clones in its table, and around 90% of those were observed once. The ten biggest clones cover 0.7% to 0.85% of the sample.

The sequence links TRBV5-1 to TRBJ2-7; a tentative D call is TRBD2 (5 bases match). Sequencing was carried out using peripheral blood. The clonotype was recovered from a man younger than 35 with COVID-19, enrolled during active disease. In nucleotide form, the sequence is TGCGCCAGCAGCTTGAAGGACTGGAGCTCCTACGAGCAGTACTTC. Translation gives CASSLKDWSSYEQYF.